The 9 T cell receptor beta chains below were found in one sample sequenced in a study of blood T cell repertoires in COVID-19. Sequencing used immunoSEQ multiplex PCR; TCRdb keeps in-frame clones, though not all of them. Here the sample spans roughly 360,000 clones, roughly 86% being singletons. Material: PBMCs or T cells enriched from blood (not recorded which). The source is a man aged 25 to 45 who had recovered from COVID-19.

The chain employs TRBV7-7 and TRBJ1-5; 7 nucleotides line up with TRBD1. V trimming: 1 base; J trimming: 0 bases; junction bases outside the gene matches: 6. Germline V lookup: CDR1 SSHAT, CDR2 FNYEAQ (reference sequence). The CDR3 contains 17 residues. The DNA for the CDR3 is TGTGCCAGCAGCTTAGTATTTCGGGACAGTAGCAATCAGCCCCAGCATTTT. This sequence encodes CASSLVFRDSSNQPQHF.

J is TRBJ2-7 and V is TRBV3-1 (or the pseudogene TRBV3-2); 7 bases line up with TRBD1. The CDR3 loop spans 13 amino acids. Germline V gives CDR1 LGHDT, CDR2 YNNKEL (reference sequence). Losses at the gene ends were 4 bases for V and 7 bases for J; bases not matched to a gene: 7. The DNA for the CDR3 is TGTGCCAGCAGCCGCGAGGACAGGAGGGAGCAGTACTTC. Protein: CASSREDRREQYF.

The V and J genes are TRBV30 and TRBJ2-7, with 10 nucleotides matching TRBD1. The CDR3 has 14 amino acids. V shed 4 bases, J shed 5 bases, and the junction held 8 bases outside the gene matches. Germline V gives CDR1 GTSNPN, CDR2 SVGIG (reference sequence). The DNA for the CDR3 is TGTGCCTGGAACCGACAGGGGGCTTCCAACGAGCAGTACTTC. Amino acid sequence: CAWNRQGASNEQYF.

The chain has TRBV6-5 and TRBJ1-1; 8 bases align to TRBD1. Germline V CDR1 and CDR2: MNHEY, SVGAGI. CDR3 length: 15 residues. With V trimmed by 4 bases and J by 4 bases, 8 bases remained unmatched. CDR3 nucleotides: TGTGCCAGCAGTTTCACGACAGGGGAAGGCACTGAAGCTTTCTTT. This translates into CASSFTTGEGTEAFF.

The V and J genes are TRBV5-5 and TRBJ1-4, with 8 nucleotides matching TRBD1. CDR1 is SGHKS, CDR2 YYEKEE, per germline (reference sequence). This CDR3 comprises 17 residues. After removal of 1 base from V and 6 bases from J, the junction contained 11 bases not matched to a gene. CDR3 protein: CASSLFQLDRVDEKLFF. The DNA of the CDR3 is TGTGCCAGCAGCTTGTTCCAGTTGGACAGGGTCGATGAAAAACTGTTTTTT.

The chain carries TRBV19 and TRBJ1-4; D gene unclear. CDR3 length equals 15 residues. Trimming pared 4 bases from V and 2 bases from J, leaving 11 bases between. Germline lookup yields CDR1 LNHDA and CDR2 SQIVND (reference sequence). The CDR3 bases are TGTGCCAGTAGTACGGGGATGGGGACTAATGAAAAACTGTTTTTT. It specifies CASSTGMGTNEKLFF.

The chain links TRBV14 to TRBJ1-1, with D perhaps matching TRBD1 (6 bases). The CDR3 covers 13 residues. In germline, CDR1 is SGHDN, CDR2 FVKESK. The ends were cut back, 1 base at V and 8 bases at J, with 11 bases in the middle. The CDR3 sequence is CASSQGTGTEAFF. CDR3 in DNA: TGTGCCAGCAGCCAAGGAACCGGGACAGAAGCTTTCTTT.

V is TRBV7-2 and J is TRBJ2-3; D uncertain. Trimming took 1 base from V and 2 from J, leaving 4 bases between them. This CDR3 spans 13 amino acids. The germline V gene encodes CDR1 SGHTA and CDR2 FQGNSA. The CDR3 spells CASSLDNTDTQYF. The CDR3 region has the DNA TGTGCCAGCAGCTTAGACAACACAGATACGCAGTATTTT.

CDR3 residues: CASRGTGDNQPQHF. CDR3 sequence (DNA): TGCGCCAGCAGAGGGACAGGAGACAATCAGCCCCAGCATTTT. The chain couples TRBV5-1 to TRBJ1-5; TRBD1 matches 8 bases. Germline V CDR1 and CDR2: SGHRS, YFSETQ. This CDR3 has 14 residues. Germline trimming cut 5 bases from V and 3 bases from J; bases unmatched to any gene: 4.